This T cell receptor beta chain is drawn from a study of CD8+ T cells in alopecia areata. Reverse transcribed after extraction, RNA yielded cDNA as the sequencing template. TCRdb keeps only in-frame clones here, not all; method: immunoSEQ multiplex PCR. Counted here are roughly 170,000 clones, about 60% occurring once; the ten biggest clones make up 10% to 15%. Treatment noted: oral pan-JAK inhibitor, 5-10 mg twice daily. This CDR3 comprises 19 residues. V was pared by 1 base and J by 0 bases, with 8 bases of the junction left unmatched. Germline V CDR1 and CDR2: SGHVS, FNYEAQ. V and J are TRBV7-6 and TRBJ2-2, with 10 bases fitting TRBD2. Sequenced material: CD8+ T cells sorted from blood, taken at week 24, from a patient treated with tofacitinib. The TCR was taken from a human donor with alopecia areata. CDR3 sequence reads: CASSLGASGGKPNTGELFF. CDR3 coding DNA: TGTGCCAGCAGCTTAGGGGCTAGCGGGGGCAAACCGAACACCGGGGAGCTGTTTTTT.